A selection of T cell receptor beta chains follows, all from one sample in a study of graft-versus-host responses after intestinal transplantation. Profiled with immunoSEQ multiplex PCR; TCRdb holds only in-frame clones, not every one. The sample has almost 70,000 clones; 80% to 95% are singletons. The sequenced sample was bone marrow, obtained less than 750 days after intestinal transplantation. These TCRs come from a human patient who received an intestinal transplant, so some T cells may come from the graft donor. Each CDR3 is given with its conserved first and last residue. The D gene is left open where the match is weak. Clone size is stated in some rows and not others, as once, few, many or a class when expanded.

cdr3_aa cdr3_nt v_call d_call clone_size j_call
CASSNREGRSGNTIYF TGTGCCAGCAGCAATCGGGAGGGACGGTCCGGAAACACCATATATTTT TRBV21-1 - - TRBJ1-3
CASPSLGEVRSYEQYF TGCGCCAGCCCCTCATTAGGGGAGGTAAGATCCTACGAGCAGTACTTC TRBV5-1 - once TRBJ2-7
CAWSVRRTDTQYF TGTGCCTGGAGTGTCCGTCGCACAGATACGCAGTATTTT TRBV30 - - TRBJ2-3
CASSQVAGPGEKLFF TGCGCCAGCAGCCAAGTAGCGGGTCCTGGTGAAAAACTGTTTTTT TRBV4-1 - - TRBJ1-4
CASSIGGPTEAFF TGTGCCAGTAGTATAGGGGGGCCCACTGAAGCTTTCTTT TRBV19 - - TRBJ1-1
CASSGKGHLSGNTIYF TGTGCCAGCAGTGGGAAGGGACACCTCTCTGGAAACACCATATATTTT TRBV27 - - TRBJ1-3
CASSWGSSNQPQHF TGTGCCAGCAGCTGGGGCAGTAGCAATCAGCCCCAGCATTTT TRBV5-5 - - TRBJ1-5
CASSFEGRMNTEAFF TGTGCCAGCAGCTTTGAGGGCAGGATGAACACTGAAGCTTTCTTT TRBV12-1 - - TRBJ1-1
CASSRHNQPQHF TGTGCCAGCAGCAGACACAATCAGCCCCAGCATTTT TRBV7-2 - - TRBJ1-5
CASSSLVAGVAEQFF TGTGCCAGCAGCTCTCTGGTAGCAGGGGTAGCCGAGCAGTTCTTC TRBV5-4 - - TRBJ2-1
CASSDRTGNTGELFF TGTGCCAGCAGCGATAGAACAGGGAACACCGGGGAGCTGTTTTTT TRBV11-2 - - TRBJ2-2
CASSPPSWDSYEQYF TGTGCCAGCTCACCACCGAGCTGGGACTCCTACGAGCAGTACTTC TRBV18 - once TRBJ2-7
CASSTAGSFYQPQHF TGTGCCAGCAGCACAGCAGGATCATTTTATCAGCCCCAGCATTTT TRBV5-6 - - TRBJ1-5
CASSYEYTDTQYF TGTGCCAGCAGTTATGAGTATACAGATACGCAGTATTTT TRBV6-5 - - TRBJ2-3
CASSVEGQGKDTQYF TGTGCCAGCAGCGTAGAAGGCCAGGGGAAAGATACGCAGTATTTT TRBV9 - - TRBJ2-3
CASSSGDSYEQYF TGTGCCAGCAGCTCGGGGGACAGCTACGAGCAGTACTTC TRBV11-3 - - TRBJ2-7
CASSAGGLGNTIYF TGTGCCAGCAGCGCAGGAGGTTTAGGAAACACCATATATTTT TRBV27 - once TRBJ1-3
CASSEGQGGNTIYF TGTGCCAGCAGTGAGGGACAGGGTGGAAACACCATATATTTT TRBV6-1 TRBD1 - TRBJ1-3
CASSRGLAEDNEQFF TGCGCCAGCAGCCGGGGACTAGCGGAAGACAATGAGCAGTTCTTC TRBV5-1 TRBD2 - TRBJ2-1
CASTERWNEQFF TGTGCCAGCACCGAGCGCTGGAATGAGCAGTTCTTC TRBV6-6 - - TRBJ2-1
CASSGRGDTNSYEQYF TGTGCCAGCAGTGGCAGGGGGGACACCAATTCCTACGAGCAGTACTTC TRBV2 - - TRBJ2-7
CASRRDSLDTQYF TGTGCCAGCAGGCGGGACTCCCTAGATACGCAGTATTTT TRBV6-5 - - TRBJ2-3
CASSYGGEIATEAFF TGTGCCAGCAGTTACGGGGGAGAGATCGCCACTGAAGCTTTCTTT TRBV6-5 - - TRBJ1-1
CASRWDYLMNTEAFF TGTGCCAGCAGGTGGGACTATCTAATGAACACTGAAGCTTTCTTT TRBV7-9 - - TRBJ1-1
CASINNSGNTIYF TGTGCCAGCATCAACAACTCTGGAAACACCATATATTTT TRBV6-5 - - TRBJ1-3
CASSLVGTEQYF TGTGCCAGCAGTTTGGTGGGGACGGAGCAGTACTTC TRBV27 - - TRBJ2-7
CASSPPGQGGEQYF TGTGCCAGCAGTCCCCCGGGACAGGGCGGCGAGCAGTACTTC TRBV6-5 TRBD1 - TRBJ2-7
CASSQEGRLAGVRDTGELFF TGTGCCAGCAGCCAAGAAGGCCGACTAGCGGGGGTCCGGGACACCGGGGAGCTGTTTTTT TRBV4-2 TRBD2 - TRBJ2-2
CASSGRQGASYEQYF TGCGCCAGCAGCGGCAGACAGGGGGCAAGCTACGAGCAGTACTTC TRBV5-1 TRBD1 - TRBJ2-7
CASGSGSGSHNEQFF TGTGCTAGTGGGTCGGGGAGCGGGAGTCACAATGAGCAGTTCTTC TRBV12-5 TRBD2 - TRBJ2-1
CASTHTDTQYF TGTGCCAGCACTCATACGGATACGCAGTATTTT TRBV27 - - TRBJ2-3
CASSWGVLSYGYTF TGTGCCAGTAGCTGGGGAGTGTTGAGCTATGGCTACACCTTC TRBV19 - - TRBJ1-2
CASSEAGGSGHEQFF TGTGCCAGCAGTGAAGCGGGCGGGAGTGGGCATGAGCAGTTCTTC TRBV2 TRBD2 once TRBJ2-1
CASTPTAFNEKLFF TGTGCCAGCACCCCGACAGCTTTTAATGAAAAACTGTTTTTT TRBV6-6 - - TRBJ1-4
CASSLTGSLEQYF TGCGCCAGCAGCTTGACAGGGTCGTTGGAGCAGTACTTC TRBV5-1 - - TRBJ2-7
CASSLVGDTGELFF TGTGCCAGCAGCTTAGTAGGGGACACCGGGGAGCTGTTTTTT TRBV11-3 - - TRBJ2-2
CASSQEGDWALQETQYF TGCGCCAGCAGCCAAGAGGGTGACTGGGCACTCCAAGAGACCCAGTACTTC TRBV4-1 - - TRBJ2-5
CASSEGTTYSEQYF TGCGCCAGCAGTGAGGGGACTACCTACTCCGAGCAGTACTTC TRBV10-2 TRBD2 - TRBJ2-7
CASSRQGDTGELFF TGTGCCAGCAGCAGACAGGGGGACACCGGGGAGCTGTTTTTT TRBV28 TRBD1 - TRBJ2-2
CASSVRPAGGQETQYF TGTGCCAGCAGCGTACGCCCGGCGGGGGGTCAAGAGACCCAGTACTTC TRBV9 TRBD2 - TRBJ2-5
CASSMGDISYEQYF TGTGCCAGTAGTATGGGGGACATTTCCTACGAGCAGTACTTC TRBV19 - once TRBJ2-7
CASSGQGAQLAASYGYTF TGTGCCAGCAGTGGACAGGGCGCTCAACTAGCGGCTAGCTATGGCTACACCTTC TRBV25-1 TRBD1 - TRBJ1-2
CASSEGGHLTYNEQFF TGCGCCAGCAGTGAGGGCGGGCACTTAACCTACAATGAGCAGTTCTTC TRBV10-2 - - TRBJ2-1
CASSAHHNEQFF TGTGCCAGCAGCGCCCACCACAATGAGCAGTTCTTC TRBV9 - - TRBJ2-1
CASSLRGAYEQYF TGTGCCAGCAGCTTAAGGGGCGCCTACGAGCAGTACTTC TRBV5-4 - - TRBJ2-7
CASSQEGGAQGNEQFF TGCGCCAGCAGCCAAGAAGGGGGCGCTCAGGGCAATGAGCAGTTCTTC TRBV4-1 TRBD1 once TRBJ2-1
CASSDSGSYGYTF TGTGCCAGCAGTGACTCGGGCAGCTATGGCTACACCTTC TRBV6-4 - once TRBJ1-2
CASRQLSGTTGGFYEQYF TGCGCCAGCAGGCAATTGTCCGGGACGACAGGGGGCTTCTACGAGCAGTACTTC TRBV5-1 TRBD1 - TRBJ2-7
CASSLSPMRRLVTEAFF TGTGCCAGCAGCTTATCACCGATGCGGCGTCTGGTCACTGAAGCTTTCTTT TRBV13 - - TRBJ1-1